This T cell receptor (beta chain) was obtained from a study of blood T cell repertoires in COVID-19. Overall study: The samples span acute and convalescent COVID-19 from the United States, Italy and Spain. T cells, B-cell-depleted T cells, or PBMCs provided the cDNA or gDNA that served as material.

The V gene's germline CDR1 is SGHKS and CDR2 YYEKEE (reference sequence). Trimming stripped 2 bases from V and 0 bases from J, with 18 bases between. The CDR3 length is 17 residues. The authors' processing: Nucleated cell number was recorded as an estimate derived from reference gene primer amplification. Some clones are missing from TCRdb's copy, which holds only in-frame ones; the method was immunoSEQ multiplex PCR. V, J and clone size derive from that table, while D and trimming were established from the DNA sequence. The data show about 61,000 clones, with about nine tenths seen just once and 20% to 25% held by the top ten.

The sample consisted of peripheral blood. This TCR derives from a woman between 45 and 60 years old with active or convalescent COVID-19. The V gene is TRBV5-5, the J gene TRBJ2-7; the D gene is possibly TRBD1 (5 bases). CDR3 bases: TGTGCCAGCAGCTTATATGGAGACAGTCTTTACTCCTACGAGCAGTACTTC. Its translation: CASSLYGDSLYSYEQYF. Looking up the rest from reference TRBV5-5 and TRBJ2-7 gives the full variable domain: DAGVTQSPTHLIKTRGQQVTLRCSPISGHKSVSWYQQVLGQGPQFIFQYYEKEERGRGNFPDRFSARQFPNYSSELNVNALLLGDSALYLCASSLYGDSLYSYEQYFGPGTRLTVT.